The clone carrying this T cell receptor beta chain was observed a single time. The sample comes from a study of shared clonotypes between healthy human individuals. The length of the CDR3 is 13 residues. Germline CDR1 and CDR2: SGHDN and FVKESK. V was pared by 0 bases and J by 13 bases, with 13 bases between. The genomic DNA of each subset was split evenly across several immunoSEQ plates. Authors' analysis steps: ImmunoSEQ sequences covered only the junction and lacked quality scores; filtering therefore differed. TCRdb's table, derived via immunoSEQ multiplex PCR, lists solely in-frame clones and lacks some. Clone size and V and J calls were adopted from that table, with D and trimming inferred from the DNA. This table holds a few hundred thousand clones, approximately 96% found once. The donor population consisted of healthy HIV-negative adults with no recent acute infections or vaccinations. The study drew all its donors from Caucasian adults living in Nashville, Tennessee.

The material sequenced was memory CD8+ T cells sorted from blood. Described subset: CD45RO+ cells pooled with CCR7-negative TemRA cells. The sequence came from a man aged 25 to 40 in good health. The chain couples TRBV14 to TRBJ2-4; no reliable D call. The CDR3 region is CASSQDRVGLQYF. For the CDR3, the DNA is TGTGCCAGCAGCCAAGATAGGGTAGGGCTACAGTACTTC.